Listed below are T cell receptor beta chains from one sample, sequenced in a study of OX40 agonist ivuxolimab in advanced cancers. Sequenced by immunoSEQ multiplex PCR; TCRdb stores in-frame clones only, minus some. Of some 42,000 clones listed, 70% to 90% are singletons. This material consisted of CD4+ or CD8+ T cells sorted from blood, taken in a trial of the OX40 agonist ivuxolimab. The receptors were sampled from an adult with an advanced solid tumor such as melanoma, head and neck, liver or kidney cancer. CDR3s include the opening cysteine and the closing phenylalanine or tryptophan. Each record gives: V gene, CDR3 length, clone size, D gene, J gene, CDR3 protein, CDR3 DNA. D genes are given only for firm matches. Only part of the rows carry a size: once, few, many, or a class if the clone is expanded.

>TRBV6-5|12|-|-|TRBJ2-7
CASNEPPYEQYF
TGTGCCAGCAACGAACCGCCCTACGAGCAGTACTTC
>TRBV19|14|-|-|TRBJ2-5
CASSFSSLWETQYF
TGTGCCAGTAGTTTCAGCTCATTGTGGGAGACCCAGTACTTC
>TRBV7-9|12|-|-|TRBJ1-1
CASSLLNTEAFF
TGTGCCAGCAGCCTGCTGAACACTGAAGCTTTCTTT
>TRBV19|12|once|-|TRBJ1-6
CASILRGPAILF
TGTGCCAGTATCCTCCGGGGACCCGCGATTCTCTTT
>TRBV7-6|14|-|-|TRBJ2-7
CASSLAGLFYEQYF
TGTGCCAGCAGCTTAGCGGGGCTCTTCTACGAGCAGTACTTC
>TRBV7-9|15|medium-sized|TRBD1|TRBJ2-7
CASSLSGQGHWEQYF
TGTGCCAGCAGCTTATCGGGACAGGGACACTGGGAGCAGTACTTC
>TRBV28|15|-|TRBD1|TRBJ1-4
CASSPTGARYEKLFF
TGTGCCAGCAGTCCGACAGGGGCGCGGTATGAAAAACTGTTTTTT
>TRBV18|15|-|TRBD1|TRBJ1-3
CASSGQGVSGNTIYF
TGTGCCAGCTCAGGACAGGGCGTCTCTGGAAACACCATATATTTT
>TRBV9|16|-|-|TRBJ2-7
CASSGSAGNTVYEQYF
TGTGCCAGCAGCGGAAGCGCAGGGAATACGGTCTACGAGCAGTACTTC
>TRBV9|13|once|-|TRBJ1-1
CASSVGDNTEAFF
TGTGCCAGCAGCGTAGGGGATAACACTGAAGCTTTCTTT
>TRBV7-2|15|-|-|TRBJ1-4
CASTSSETENEKLFF
TGTGCCAGCACCTCCTCCGAGACAGAGAATGAAAAACTGTTTTTT
>TRBV28|15|-|TRBD2|TRBJ2-3
CASSWGRVRTDTQYF
TGTGCCAGCAGTTGGGGGAGGGTGCGCACAGATACGCAGTATTTT
>TRBV7-3|13|-|-|TRBJ2-7
CASSLGLADEQYF
TGTGCCAGCAGCTTAGGTCTCGCGGACGAGCAGTACTTC
>TRBV11-2|12|-|-|TRBJ2-4
CASSLEGNIQYF
TGTGCCAGCAGCTTAGAAGGAAACATTCAGTACTTC
>TRBV6-1|15|-|TRBD1|TRBJ1-4
CASSPGTARVEKLFF
TGTGCCAGCAGCCCCGGGACAGCTAGGGTCGAAAAACTGTTTTTT
>TRBV7-6|19|-|TRBD1|TRBJ1-6
CASSLDRPTGYFYNSPLHF
TGTGCCAGCAGCTTAGACCGTCCGACAGGGTATTTCTATAATTCACCCCTCCACTTT
>TRBV18|15|-|-|TRBJ2-1
CASSREISSYNEQFF
TGTGCCAGCTCACGGGAGATTAGCTCCTACAATGAGCAGTTCTTC
>TRBV5-6|14|-|-|TRBJ1-1
CASSLMRMNTEAFF
TGTGCCAGCAGCTTGATGAGGATGAACACTGAAGCTTTCTTT
>TRBV4-1|15|-|-|TRBJ1-1
CASSHARRGNTEAFF
TGCGCCAGCAGCCATGCCCGCAGGGGGAACACTGAAGCTTTCTTT
>TRBV5-1|15|few|-|TRBJ2-1
CASSLTGSSYNEQFF
TGCGCCAGCAGCTTGACAGGGAGTTCCTACAATGAGCAGTTCTTC
>TRBV9|15|-|-|TRBJ1-1
CASSVEGAENTEAFF
TGTGCCAGCAGCGTAGAAGGGGCAGAGAACACTGAAGCTTTCTTT
>TRBV14|13|once|-|TRBJ2-1
CASSRRAYNEQFF
TGTGCCAGCAGCCGAAGGGCCTACAATGAGCAGTTCTTC
>TRBV9|14|-|TRBD1|TRBJ2-7
CASSTGQGEDEQYF
TGTGCCAGCAGTACGGGACAGGGGGAAGACGAGCAGTACTTC